These T cell receptor beta chains were read from a single sample in a study of T cells in Graves' hyperthyroidism and ophthalmopathy. TCRdb passed the multiplex PCR reads through MiXCR, listing each CDR3 protein once. The repertoire has about 840,000 distinct CDR3 sequences, over 35% of them found once; the top ten carry 8.9%. Sequenced: blood. The receptors derive from a man aged 18-30 years with Graves' hyperthyroidism. Both conserved end residues are part of each CDR3. The D gene is left open where the match is weak. A clone size is listed for some rows: how often the clone was seen (once, few, many), or a class if it is expanded.

j_gene: TRBJ1-1
len: 14
d_gene: -
v_gene: TRBV5-1
abundance: many
CDR3nt: TGCGCCAGCAGCTTGGACAGTTTTAGCACTGAAGCTTTCTTT
CDR3aa: CASSLDSFSTEAFF

j_gene: TRBJ1-1
len: 13
d_gene: -
v_gene: TRBV12-3/TRBV12-4
abundance: -
CDR3nt: TGTGCCAGCTCCCCCGAGACACGGATTGAAGCTTTCTTT
CDR3aa: CASSPETRIEAFF

j_gene: TRBJ1-1
len: 14
d_gene: -
v_gene: TRBV25-1
abundance: few
CDR3nt: TGTGCCAGCAGTGAGTGGGGGCGCGTCACTGAAGCTTTCTTT
CDR3aa: CASSEWGRVTEAFF

j_gene: TRBJ1-2
len: 15
d_gene: -
v_gene: TRBV4-1
abundance: few
CDR3nt: TGCGCCAGCAGCCCGAACCCAGGGGATGGCTATGGCTACACCTTC
CDR3aa: CASSPNPGDGYGYTF

j_gene: TRBJ1-1
len: 16
d_gene: TRBD1
v_gene: TRBV6-1
abundance: -
CDR3nt: TGTGCCAGCAGTGAATTGGGGACAGGGAGGGACACTGAAGCTTTCTTT
CDR3aa: CASSELGTGRDTEAFF

j_gene: TRBJ1-4
len: 13
d_gene: -
v_gene: TRBV7-9
abundance: many
CDR3nt: TGTGCCAGCAGCCCCAGGCCAGACGAAAAACTGTTTTTT
CDR3aa: CASSPRPDEKLFF

j_gene: TRBJ2-7
len: 15
d_gene: -
v_gene: TRBV5-5
abundance: many
CDR3nt: TGTGCCAGCAGCTTCACAGACAGCAGGGCTCGCGAGCAGTACTTC
CDR3aa: CASSFTDSRAREQYF

j_gene: TRBJ1-1
len: 15
d_gene: -
v_gene: TRBV7-2
abundance: few
CDR3nt: TGTGCCAGCAGCTTTTCGGTAACCGGGAACACTGAAGCTTTCTTT
CDR3aa: CASSFSVTGNTEAFF

j_gene: TRBJ2-5
len: 14
d_gene: -
v_gene: TRBV10-1
abundance: many
CDR3nt: TGCGCCAGCAGCCTCAGCCCACGAAGGGAGACCCAGTACTTC
CDR3aa: CASSLSPRRETQYF

j_gene: TRBJ2-7
len: 11
d_gene: TRBD2
v_gene: TRBV20-1
abundance: many
CDR3nt: TGCAGTTCCGGGAGGCCCTACGAGCAGTACTTC
CDR3aa: CSSGRPYEQYF

j_gene: TRBJ1-6
len: 14
d_gene: -
v_gene: TRBV25-1
abundance: -
CDR3nt: TGTGCCAGCAGTGAACAGGCCGTCGATTCACCCCTCCACTTT
CDR3aa: CASSEQAVDSPLHF

j_gene: TRBJ2-5
len: 14
d_gene: -
v_gene: TRBV11-2
abundance: -
CDR3nt: TGTGCCAGCAGAGAGGTTCGCATCCAAGAGACCCAGTACTTC
CDR3aa: CASREVRIQETQYF

j_gene: TRBJ1-5
len: 15
d_gene: -
v_gene: TRBV19
abundance: many
CDR3nt: TGTGCCAGTAGTATTGGTCCTGGGTCCTGGCAGCCCCAGCATTTT
CDR3aa: CASSIGPGSWQPQHF

j_gene: TRBJ2-7
len: 12
d_gene: -
v_gene: TRBV9
abundance: -
CDR3nt: TGTGCCAGCAGCGTTAACAACTACGAGCAGTACTTC
CDR3aa: CASSVNNYEQYF

j_gene: TRBJ2-6
len: 16
d_gene: -
v_gene: TRBV29-1
abundance: many
CDR3nt: TGCAGCGTTGAAGGGGTCGGCCAGTCTGGGGCCAACGTCCTGACTTTC
CDR3aa: CSVEGVGQSGANVLTF

j_gene: TRBJ2-7
len: 12
d_gene: -
v_gene: TRBV5-1
abundance: -
CDR3nt: TGCGCCGGCAGCTTGGCCGGGTACGAGCAGTACTTC
CDR3aa: CAGSLAGYEQYF

j_gene: TRBJ2-3
len: 13
d_gene: TRBD1
v_gene: TRBV29-1
abundance: -
CDR3nt: TGCAGCGGTACAGGGGGAGCGACAGATACGCAGTATTTT
CDR3aa: CSGTGGATDTQYF

j_gene: TRBJ2-5
len: 17
d_gene: TRBD2
v_gene: TRBV29-1
abundance: many
CDR3nt: TGCAGCGTGAACTACCCAAGGACTAGCGGGAGTCGGGAGACCCAGTACTTC
CDR3aa: CSVNYPRTSGSRETQYF

j_gene: TRBJ1-1
len: 15
d_gene: TRBD1
v_gene: TRBV7-8
abundance: few
CDR3nt: TGTGCCAGCAGCTACGGACAGGGGACGAACACTGAAGCTTTCTTT
CDR3aa: CASSYGQGTNTEAFF

j_gene: TRBJ1-1
len: 15
d_gene: -
v_gene: TRBV10-2
abundance: -
CDR3nt: TGTGCCAGCAGTAACTGGAGGCCCATGAACACTGAAGCTTTCTTT
CDR3aa: CASSNWRPMNTEAFF

j_gene: TRBJ2-7
len: 12
d_gene: TRBD2
v_gene: TRBV10-3
abundance: -
CDR3nt: TGTGCCATCGGAGCGGGAGGCAATGAGCAGTACTTC
CDR3aa: CAIGAGGNEQYF

j_gene: TRBJ2-7
len: 15
d_gene: -
v_gene: TRBV7-6
abundance: -
CDR3nt: TGCGCCAGCAGCCAAGGCCTAACAGTGACCTACGAGCAGTACTTC
CDR3aa: CASSQGLTVTYEQYF

j_gene: TRBJ2-2
len: 18
d_gene: TRBD2
v_gene: TRBV6-2/TRBV6-3
abundance: -
CDR3nt: TGTGCCAGCAGCCTAAACCCCTATCGGGGGGGCCGTACCGGGGAGCTGTTTTTT
CDR3aa: CASSLNPYRGGRTGELFF

j_gene: TRBJ1-2
len: 13
d_gene: -
v_gene: TRBV19
abundance: -
CDR3nt: TGTGCCAGTATTGGGGGCGGCGGCTATGGCTACACCTTC
CDR3aa: CASIGGGGYGYTF

j_gene: TRBJ2-7
len: 14
d_gene: -
v_gene: TRBV7-8
abundance: few
CDR3nt: TGTGCCAGCAGCTTAGTGGGGGGATCCAACGAGCAGTACTTC
CDR3aa: CASSLVGGSNEQYF

j_gene: TRBJ1-6
len: 17
d_gene: -
v_gene: TRBV3-1
abundance: -
CDR3nt: TGTGCCAGCAGCCAAGAGGGGAGGTCTTCCTATAATTCACCCCTCCACTTT
CDR3aa: CASSQEGRSSYNSPLHF

j_gene: TRBJ2-7
len: 13
d_gene: -
v_gene: TRBV7-9
abundance: few
CDR3nt: TGTGCCAGCAGCTCCTATTCTACCTACGAGCAGTACTTC
CDR3aa: CASSSYSTYEQYF

j_gene: TRBJ1-6
len: 14
d_gene: TRBD1
v_gene: TRBV19
abundance: many
CDR3nt: TGTGCCAGTAGCTGGGACAGGAGGGGATCACCCCTCCACTTT
CDR3aa: CASSWDRRGSPLHF

j_gene: TRBJ2-7
len: 11
d_gene: -
v_gene: TRBV7-9
abundance: -
CDR3nt: TGTGCCAGCAGACAGATGGGGGAGCAGTACTTC
CDR3aa: CASRQMGEQYF

j_gene: TRBJ1-1
len: 13
d_gene: -
v_gene: TRBV27
abundance: -
CDR3nt: TGTGCCAGCAGACCGGGGTATGGCACTGAAGCTTTCTTT
CDR3aa: CASRPGYGTEAFF

j_gene: TRBJ1-2
len: 14
d_gene: -
v_gene: TRBV7-2
abundance: -
CDR3nt: TGTGCCAGCAGCCAAGCCACAGGCGGGTATGGCTACACCTTC
CDR3aa: CASSQATGGYGYTF

j_gene: TRBJ1-1
len: 16
d_gene: -
v_gene: TRBV2
abundance: few
CDR3nt: TGTGCCAGCATATACCCGGGAGGGGGTGTGAACACTGAAGCTTTCTTT
CDR3aa: CASIYPGGGVNTEAFF